The 13 T cell receptor beta chains below all came from one sample that was sequenced in a study of blood T cell repertoires in COVID-19. Libraries were prepared by immunoSEQ multiplex PCR; TCRdb keeps only in-frame clonotypes and omits some of them. The sample contains about 250,000 clones, about 87% of which appear only once. The specimen was peripheral blood. These receptors originate from a woman between 25 and 40 years old with COVID-19, enrolled during active disease.

This sequence joins TRBV6-6 and TRBJ1-2; unclear D gene. This CDR3 is built from 12 residues. Trimming pared 6 bases from V and 2 bases from J, leaving 7 bases between. From germline, CDR1 is MNHNY and CDR2 SVGAGI (reference sequence). The CDR3 DNA sequence: TGTGCCAGCAGACAGATGAACTATGGCTACACCTTC. It specifies CASRQMNYGYTF.

The J gene is TRBJ2-5, the V gene TRBV2, with 9 bases matching TRBD2. From germline, CDR1 is SNHLY and CDR2 FYNNEI. The V segment lost 4 bases and the J segment 1 base; nucleotides outside the gene matches: 4. CDR3 size: 15 residues. The CDR3 is CASSVLAGTQETQYF. The CDR3 nucleotides are TGTGCCAGCAGTGTCCTAGCGGGGACCCAAGAGACCCAGTACTTC.

This sequence joins TRBV7-2 and TRBJ2-1; a possible D gene is TRBD2 (7 bases). Trimming took off 3 bases at V and 9 bases at J, with 15 bases between the two ends. CDR3 size: 14 residues. The germline CDR1 and CDR2 sequences are SGHTA and FQGNSA. CDR3 sequence reads: CASSFNLGGGEQFF. CDR3 DNA sequence: TGTGCCAGCAGCTTTAATTTAGGGGGGGGTGAGCAGTTCTTC.

The V and J genes are TRBV6-5 and TRBJ2-1; no reliable D call. Germline assignment: CDR1 MNHEY and CDR2 SVGAGI. V shed 0 bases and J shed 7 bases, with 13 bases lying between them. This CDR3 has 15 amino acids. The CDR3 is CASSYSPRTWNEQFF. CDR3 DNA sequence: TGTGCCAGCAGTTACTCCCCCCGAACTTGGAATGAGCAGTTCTTC.

The J gene is TRBJ2-1, the V gene TRBV11-3, with TRBD2 as a possible D gene (6 bases). Trimming shortened V by 8 bases and J by 5 bases, and 7 bases separated the two germline ends. Germline V CDR1 and CDR2: SGHNT, YENEEA. There are 11 residues in the CDR3. The CDR3 spells CASGGHNEQFF. For the CDR3, the DNA is TGTGCCAGCGGAGGGCACAATGAGCAGTTCTTC.

This chain joins TRBV13 and TRBJ2-1; TRBD2 matches 12 bases. V trimming: 5 bases; J trimming: 7 bases; junction bases outside the gene matches: 9. Germline CDR1 and CDR2: PRHDT and FYEKMQ (reference sequence). The CDR3 loop spans 16 amino acids. The CDR3 DNA reads TGTGCCAGCAGCCCCCGACTAGCGGGGGCCCGGAATGAGCAGTTCTTC. Residues: CASSPRLAGARNEQFF.

The chain combines TRBV4-3 with TRBJ2-2, with D perhaps TRBD1 (6 bases). Germline-derived CDR1 and CDR2 are LGHNA and YSLEER. The CDR3 spans 16 residues. Trimming pared 1 base from V and 5 bases from J, leaving 14 bases between. The CDR3 protein is CASSQARGKMTGELFF. DNA of the CDR3: TGCGCCAGCAGCCAAGCGAGGGGGAAAATGACCGGGGAGCTGTTTTTT.

V and J are TRBV27 and TRBJ1-2; D uncertain. CDR1 MNHEY and CDR2 SMNVEV come from the germline V gene (reference sequence). This CDR3 has 16 amino acids. Trimming removed 4 bases at V and 3 bases at J, with 18 bases between. The CDR3 DNA sequence: TGTGCCAGCAGTTCGCGCACCCGGACGGACTACTATGGCTACACCTTC. Translating gives CASSSRTRTDYYGYTF.

V usage is TRBV7-9 and J usage is TRBJ2-2, with 11 bases that match TRBD2. V dropped 3 bases and J dropped 5; count of bases not matched to a gene: 8. The germline gives CDR1 SEHNR, CDR2 FQNEAQ (reference sequence). The CDR3 extends over 17 amino acids. This chain's CDR3 is CASSFLSGRAVTGELFF. CDR3 in DNA: TGTGCCAGCAGCTTTCTTAGCGGGAGGGCCGTGACCGGGGAGCTGTTTTTT.

The chain's CDR3 is CASSYDPRDTLGGYTF. CDR3 bases: TGTGCCAGCAGTTACGATCCCCGGGACACCCTAGGGGGCTACACCTTC. V is TRBV6-5 and J is TRBJ1-2; D is possibly TRBD1 (6 bases). The ends were cut back, 2 bases at V and 8 bases at J, with 21 bases in the middle. The germline gives CDR1 MNHEY, CDR2 SVGAGI. The CDR3 sequence is 16 residues long.

V usage is TRBV9 and J usage is TRBJ1-3; D not certain. The CDR3 length is 16 residues. V lost 4 bases and J 0 bases, leaving 14 bases between the germline ends. Germline loops: CDR1 SGDLS, CDR2 YYNGEE. The DNA of the CDR3 is TGTGCCAGCAGCCCAGAGGGTTGGGACTCTGGAAACACCATATATTTT. Translation gives CASSPEGWDSGNTIYF.

V is TRBV24-1 and J is TRBJ1-5, with 10 bases lining up with TRBD1. Germline CDR1 reads KGHDR; CDR2 reads SFDVKD. The CDR3 has 14 amino acids. After removal of 4 bases from V and 9 bases from J, the junction contained 5 bases not matched to a gene. CDR3: CATSDADRGGPQHF. In nucleotides, the CDR3 is TGTGCCACCAGTGACGCGGACAGGGGGGGGCCCCAGCATTTT.

The chain is built from TRBV2 and TRBJ2-7; TRBD1 might be the D (6 bases). The V gene lost 3 bases and the J gene lost 3 bases, with 6 bases spanning the gap. Germline V CDR1 and CDR2: SNHLY, FYNNEI. This CDR3 is built from 12 residues. The CDR3 sequence is CASSDRGYEQYF. The CDR3 DNA reads as TGTGCCAGCAGTGACAGGGGCTACGAGCAGTACTTC.